The clone carrying this T cell receptor (beta chain) appeared a few times. The antigen is undetermined. Prepared TCR beta cDNA libraries contained unique molecular identifiers. There were about 1 to 10 million T cells, and 450,000 to 550,000 cDNA molecules came from them. TCRdb recomputed calls from the PCR reads with MiXCR, one row per CDR3 protein. The sample lists 380,000 or so distinct CDR3 sequences, 30% to 45% occurring once. The data were taken from a study of post-analysis software for immune sequencing data. The overall study: In terms of disease course, relapsing-remitting, secondary progressive and progressive-relapsing multiple sclerosis were included. General observations from the study: A few TRBV segments appeared more often in patients than in controls, and TRBV5-6, TRBV5-1 and TRBV20-1 were among these.

The CDR3 totals 16 residues. V shed 1 base, J shed 8 bases, and the junction held 12 bases outside the gene matches. This chain links TRBV12-3 or TRBV12-4 with TRBJ1-2; 8 bases align to TRBD1. The source is a girl aged 5 to 17 with multiple sclerosis. The specimen was blood. CDR3 bases: TGTGCCAGCAGTTTAGATACTCGACAGGGGTTGAGCGGCTACACCTTC. Its protein product is CASSLDTRQGLSGYTF.